These 27 T cell receptor beta chains were all obtained from the same sample, sequenced in a study of human T cells and chemical hapten exposure. TCRdb reprocessed the RACE reads with MiXCR, giving one entry per CDR3 protein. Found here are a few hundred thousand distinct CDR3 sequences, over 7.5% of them singletons; the top ten hold around 1.2%. The time point here: pre-sensitization, week 0. Stated treatment: therapeutic diphenylcyclopropenone sensitization with weekly scalp DPC. Sequencing was performed on whole blood, taken in connection with sensitization to the hapten diphenylcyclopropenone (DPC). The receptors were gathered from a man in his late teens or twenties with alopecia areata. Some clones in this sample may be carry-over from other donors' samples.

The chain uses TRBV6-2 or TRBV6-3 and TRBJ1-5; D might be TRBD1 (6 bases). This CDR3 region has 15 residues. Trimming removed 7 bases at V and 5 bases at J, with 18 bases between. The V gene's germline CDR1 is MNHEY and CDR2 SVGEGT. CDR3 loop: CASMVVGALHQPQHF. CDR3 bases: TGTGCCAGCATGGTAGTGGGGGCCCTCCATCAGCCCCAGCATTTT.

This clonotype was observed a few times. The V and J genes are TRBV12-3 or TRBV12-4 and TRBJ2-2; weak D call: TRBD2 (7 bases). V was cut by 5 bases and J by 3 bases, with 19 bases left in between. This CDR3 comprises 17 residues. CDR3 DNA sequence: TGTGCCAGCAGTCCCGGGGGCGCGGGGGTGTACACCGGGGAGCTGTTTTTT. Encoded protein: CASSPGGAGVYTGELFF.

The rearrangement uses TRBV7-9 and TRBJ2-1, with D possibly being TRBD2 (6 bases). Germline V lookup: CDR1 SEHNR, CDR2 FQNEAQ (reference sequence). This CDR3 is built from 15 residues. V was pared by 4 bases and J by 2 bases, with 12 bases between. The CDR3 region has the DNA TGTGCCAGCAGCTCACCACGGGGGACCTACAATGAGCAGTTCTTC. As protein: CASSSPRGTYNEQFF. The full variable domain, its missing parts supplied by reference TRBV7-9 and TRBJ2-1, is DTGVSQNPRHKITKRGQNVTFRCDPISEHNRLYWYRQTLGQGPEFLTYFQNEAQLEKSRLLSDRFSAERPKGSFSTLEIQRTEQGDSAMYLCASSSPRGTYNEQFFGPGTRLTVL.

In its sample, this clonotype was seen many times. The J gene is TRBJ2-5, the V gene TRBV9; tentatively, D is TRBD1 (6 bases). V gave up 4 bases and J gave up 4 bases, with 11 bases separating them. The CDR3 is made up of 13 amino acids. Per germline, CDR1 SGDLS and CDR2 YYNGEE. The CDR3 reads CASSPTDRETQYF. DNA of the CDR3: TGTGCCAGCAGCCCAACGGACAGAGAGACCCAGTACTTC.

This clonotype appeared a few times. CDR3 nucleotides: TGTGCCAGCAGTACGGGACCCTACAGGGGTATGAACACTGAAGCTTTCTTT. Translated: CASSTGPYRGMNTEAFF. The chain recombines TRBV28 with TRBJ1-1, with 7 bases that match TRBD1. CDR1 and CDR2 (germline): MDHEN, SYDVKM. With V trimmed by 5 bases and J by 0 bases, 12 bases remained unmatched. CDR3 length: 17 residues.

This clonotype was seen more than once but under ten times. This sequence joins TRBV2 and TRBJ1-2, with D tentatively TRBD1 (5 bases). Trimming removed 6 bases at V and 7 bases at J, with 21 bases between. This CDR3 comprises 15 residues. Germline CDR1 is SNHLY and CDR2 is FYNNEI. The CDR3 DNA reads TGTGCCAGCAGCTCCGCCGGGACGGGCATCGGTGGCTACACCTTC. Translated: CASSSAGTGIGGYTF.

This clonotype showed up just a few times. V gene TRBV27 combines with J gene TRBJ1-5; 9 bases are shared with TRBD1. J gave up 3 bases and V 1 base, and 4 bases lay outside the gene matches. This CDR3 is built from 16 residues. CDR1 MNHEY and CDR2 SMNVEV come from the germline V gene (reference sequence). The DNA of the CDR3 is TGTGCCAGCAGTTTATTGGGACAGGGATTCAATCAGCCCCAGCATTTT. It yields the protein CASSLLGQGFNQPQHF.

This clonotype was detected ten times or more. This chain connects TRBV4-1 to TRBJ2-3; D is possibly TRBD1 (6 bases). The germline V gene has CDR1 MGHRA and CDR2 YSYEKL. The CDR3 length is 15 residues. V was cut by 3 bases and J by 1 base, with 11 bases left in between. CDR3 residues: CASSQLGAGTDTQYF. In nucleotides, the CDR3 is TGCGCCAGCAGCCAGTTGGGGGCCGGCACAGATACGCAGTATTTT.

This clonotype was observed at least ten times. V and J are TRBV28 and TRBJ2-5; D may be TRBD1 (6 bases). The V end was cut by 6 bases, the J end by 5 bases, with 13 bases between. Germline values: CDR1 MDHEN, CDR2 SYDVKM. The CDR3 spans 13 residues. Written as DNA, the CDR3 is TGTGCCAGCAGGGTAGGGGGTCGCGAGACCCAGTACTTC. It is translated as CASRVGGRETQYF.

CDR3: CASSFASRGGPFF. CDR3 in DNA: TGTGCCAGCAGTTTTGCATCGCGGGGGGGCCCGTTCTTC. The rearrangement uses TRBV12-3 or TRBV12-4 and TRBJ2-1; 9 bases fit TRBD2. Trimming removed 3 bases from V and 15 bases from J; junction bases left unmatched: 9. This CDR3 is 13 amino acids long.

V and J are TRBV27 and TRBJ1-5; D perhaps matches TRBD1 (5 bases). Per germline, CDR1 MNHEY and CDR2 SMNVEV (reference sequence). The length of the CDR3 is 13 residues. V lost 5 bases to trimming and J lost 5 bases, with 10 bases between them. The CDR3 sequence: CASSGQGYQPQHF. CDR3 DNA: TGTGCCAGCAGTGGGCAGGGTTATCAGCCCCAGCATTTT.

This clonotype was counted a few times. This sequence joins TRBV10-3 and TRBJ2-7, with no clear D. The length of the CDR3 is 14 residues. Trimming took 0 bases from V and 0 from J, leaving 6 bases between them. Germline CDR1 ENHRY, CDR2 SYGVKD. Written as DNA, the CDR3 is TGTGCCATCAGTGAGTCAAGGGACTCCTACGAGCAGTACTTC. It yields the protein CAISESRDSYEQYF.

This clonotype was counted at least ten times. The V and J genes are TRBV7-8 and TRBJ1-6; tentative D call: TRBD1 (5 bases). This CDR3 has 16 residues. Germline V gene data show CDR1 as SGHVS and CDR2 as FQNEAQ. V gave up 1 base and J gave up 8 bases, with 15 bases separating them. CDR3 bases: TGTGCCAGCAGCTTAGTTCGGGCCTCCAGGGATTCACCCCTCCACTTT. Encoded protein: CASSLVRASRDSPLHF.

This clonotype was found many times. The chain uses TRBV6-2 or TRBV6-3 and TRBJ2-1, with D uncertain. Germline CDR1 reads MNHEY; CDR2 reads SVGEGT. The CDR3 runs 12 residues. Trimming cost V 3 bases and J 10 bases, with 10 bases left between them. The chain's CDR3 is CASSYPETEQFF. The CDR3 DNA reads as TGTGCCAGCAGTTATCCTGAGACAGAGCAGTTCTTC.

The table lists this clonotype with a few counts. This chain joins TRBV4-3 and TRBJ1-1; D not resolved. Germline CDR1 and CDR2: LGHNA and YSLEER. With 0 bases removed from V and 2 bases from J, the gap between germline ends came to 16 bases. This CDR3 contains 17 residues. This chain's CDR3 is CASSQEGRAPLNTEAFF. CDR3 DNA sequence: TGCGCCAGCAGCCAAGAAGGGCGGGCTCCCCTTAACACTGAAGCTTTCTTT.

This clonotype was observed a handful of times. The chain has TRBV9 and TRBJ1-1; D not certain. Germline-derived CDR1 and CDR2 are SGDLS and YYNGEE. The V gene lost 0 bases and the J gene lost 2 bases, with 8 bases spanning the gap. The CDR3 totals 14 residues. CDR3 residues: CASSVATENTEAFF. The CDR3 DNA reads TGTGCCAGCAGCGTAGCAACAGAAAACACTGAAGCTTTCTTT.

The gene calls are TRBV5-1 and TRBJ1-2; TRBD1 matches 7 bases. V lost 4 bases to trimming and J lost 2 bases; unmatched junction nucleotides: 8. This CDR3 is 15 amino acids long. CDR1 and CDR2 (germline): SGHRS, YFSETQ. DNA for the CDR3: TGCGCCAGCAGCCCAATAGAGACAGGGAACTATGGCTACACCTTC. This gives the protein CASSPIETGNYGYTF.

This clonotype has ten or more counts. The chain employs TRBV29-1 and TRBJ2-1; 7 bases are a match to TRBD1. With V trimmed by 4 bases and J by 1 base, 4 bases remained unmatched. CDR1 SQVTM and CDR2 ANQGSEA come from the germline V gene. There are 14 residues in the CDR3. The CDR3 DNA follows: TGCAGCGTTGGAGACAGGGTTTCCTACAATGAGCAGTTCTTC. Translation gives CSVGDRVSYNEQFF.

The V gene is TRBV3-1, the J gene TRBJ2-5; D is uncertain. Germline-derived CDR1 and CDR2 are LGHDT and YNNKEL (reference sequence). V was cut by 4 bases and J by 3 bases, with 15 bases left in between. The CDR3 contains 15 residues. The CDR3 here is CASSPGSQVEETQYF. CDR3 DNA: TGTGCCAGCAGCCCCGGCTCCCAGGTCGAAGAGACCCAGTACTTC.

This clonotype was counted ten times or more. The J gene is TRBJ2-7, the V gene TRBV9; TRBD1 agrees at 8 bases. V gave up 3 bases and J gave up 5 bases; unmatched junction bases: 4. CDR3 size: 13 residues. Germline values: CDR1 SGDLS, CDR2 YYNGEE. CDR3: CASSASTGDEQYF. Here the CDR3 DNA reads TGTGCCAGCAGCGCATCGACAGGGGACGAGCAGTACTTC.

There are a few counts of this clonotype. V is TRBV7-9 and J is TRBJ2-3; TRBD2 might be the D (6 bases). Germline V lookup: CDR1 SEHNR, CDR2 FQNEAQ (reference sequence). The ends were cut back, 5 bases at V and 4 bases at J, with 16 bases in the middle. The length of the CDR3 is 15 residues. This CDR3 reads CASSPGTLPPDTQYF. The CDR3 DNA follows: TGTGCCAGCAGCCCCGGGACTCTGCCCCCAGATACGCAGTATTTT.

This clonotype has at least ten counts. The chain carries TRBV3-1 and TRBJ1-2; the D is unclear. Germline-derived CDR1 and CDR2 are LGHDT and YNNKEL (reference sequence). V lost 3 bases and J 3 bases, leaving 8 bases between the germline ends. The CDR3 sequence is 13 residues long. Written as DNA, the CDR3 is TGTGCCAGCAGCCACACAGACGACTATGGCTACACCTTC. It specifies CASSHTDDYGYTF.

This clonotype has more than one count but fewer than ten. The chain uses TRBV7-7 and TRBJ1-4; D call uncertain. There are 13 residues in the CDR3. Germline lookup yields CDR1 SSHAT and CDR2 FNYEAQ (reference sequence). Between the trimmed V and J ends, which lost 6 bases and 0 bases, there was a span of 5 bases. CDR3 in amino acids: CASSPATNEKLFF. The CDR3 nucleotides are TGTGCCAGCAGTCCAGCAACTAATGAAAAACTGTTTTTT.

This clonotype has more than one count but fewer than ten. This rearrangement joins TRBV6-5 to TRBJ1-1, with D hard to call. V lost 0 bases to trimming and J lost 7 bases, with 6 bases between them. The V gene's germline CDR1 is MNHEY and CDR2 SVGAGI. This CDR3 is built from 12 residues. CDR3 protein: CASSYSGNEAFF. The CDR3 nucleotides read TGTGCCAGCAGTTACTCGGGGAATGAAGCTTTCTTT.

This clonotype was recorded a few times. The rearrangement joins TRBV25-1 to TRBJ2-3; 10 nucleotides match TRBD2. The trim removed 3 bases at V and 6 bases at J, leaving 15 bases unmatched. CDR1 and CDR2 (germline): MGHDK, SYGVNS. The CDR3 totals 18 residues. The CDR3 bases are TGTGCCAGCAGTGATCCCCCTCCAGCGGGGGGGCCAAGGGATACGCAGTATTTT. Translated: CASSDPPPAGGPRDTQYF.

This clonotype has a count of ten or more. The chain links TRBV28 to TRBJ2-5; TRBD2 agrees at 16 bases. The CDR3 is 15 amino acids. The V gene end was trimmed by 5 bases and the J gene end by 5 bases; junction bases not matched to a gene: 2. Germline V gene lookup returns CDR1 MDHEN and CDR2 SYDVKM. CDR3 region: CASSGTSGGAETQYF. DNA of the CDR3: TGTGCCAGCAGTGGGACTAGCGGGGGGGCGGAGACCCAGTACTTC.

This clonotype came up many times. The chain links TRBV7-2 to TRBJ2-5; TRBD1 might be the D (6 bases). The germline V gene encodes CDR1 SGHTA and CDR2 FQGNSA. The germline V and J ends were trimmed by 5 bases and 5 bases, with 12 bases remaining between them. The CDR3 has 13 residues. CDR3 in amino acids: CASSRTRGETQYF. As DNA, the CDR3 is TGTGCCAGCAGCCGCACTAGGGGGGAGACCCAGTACTTC.